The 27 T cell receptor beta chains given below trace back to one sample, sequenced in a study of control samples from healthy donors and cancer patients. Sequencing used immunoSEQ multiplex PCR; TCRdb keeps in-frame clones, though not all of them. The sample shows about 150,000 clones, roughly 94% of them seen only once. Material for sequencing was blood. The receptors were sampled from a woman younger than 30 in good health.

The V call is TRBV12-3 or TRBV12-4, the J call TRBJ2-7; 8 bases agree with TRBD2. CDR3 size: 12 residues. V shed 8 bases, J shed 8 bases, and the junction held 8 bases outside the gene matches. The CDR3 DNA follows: TGTGCCAGCGGGGGACTAGGTACACAGCAGTACTTC. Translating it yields CASGGLGTQQYF.

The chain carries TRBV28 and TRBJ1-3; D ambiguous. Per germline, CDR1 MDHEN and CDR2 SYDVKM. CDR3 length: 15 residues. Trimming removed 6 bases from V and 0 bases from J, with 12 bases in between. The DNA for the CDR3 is TGTGCCAGCAGCCCCCCGGCGTCCTCTGGAAACACCATATATTTT. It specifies CASSPPASSGNTIYF.

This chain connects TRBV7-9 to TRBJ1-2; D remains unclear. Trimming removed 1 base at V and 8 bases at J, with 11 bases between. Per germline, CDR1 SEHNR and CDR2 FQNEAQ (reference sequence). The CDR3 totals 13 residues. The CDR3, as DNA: TGTGCCAGCAGCTTAGGTGAAGATGGAGGCTACACCTTC. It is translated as CASSLGEDGGYTF.

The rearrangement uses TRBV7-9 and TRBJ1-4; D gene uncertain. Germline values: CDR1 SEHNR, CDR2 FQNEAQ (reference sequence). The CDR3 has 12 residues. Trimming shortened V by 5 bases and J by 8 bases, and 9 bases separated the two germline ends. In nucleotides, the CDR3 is TGTGCCAGCAGCCAAGGGCGAGAAAAACTGTTTTTT. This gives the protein CASSQGREKLFF. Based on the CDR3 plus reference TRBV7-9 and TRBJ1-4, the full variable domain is DTGVSQNPRHKITKRGQNVTFRCDPISEHNRLYWYRQTLGQGPEFLTYFQNEAQLEKSRLLSDRFSAERPKGSFSTLEIQRTEQGDSAMYLCASSQGREKLFFGSGTQLSVL.

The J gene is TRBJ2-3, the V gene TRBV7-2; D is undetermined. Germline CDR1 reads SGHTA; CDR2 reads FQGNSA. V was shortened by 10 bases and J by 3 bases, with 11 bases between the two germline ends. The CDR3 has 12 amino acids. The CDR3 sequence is CATSIWTDTQYF. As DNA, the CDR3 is TGTGCCACCTCAATTTGGACAGATACGCAGTATTTT.

Written as DNA, the CDR3 is TGTGCCAGCAGCTTAATTGACAGGGGTGATGAAAAACTGTTTTTT. This translates into CASSLIDRGDEKLFF. The chain uses TRBV7-2 and TRBJ1-4; 8 nucleotides line up with TRBD1. CDR3 length: 15 amino acids. CDR1 and CDR2 from the germline V gene are SGHTA and FQGNSA. J was trimmed by 6 bases and V by 2 bases; bases with no gene match: 5.

The DNA of the CDR3 is TGTGCCAGCAGTCCCCGAAGGGTTGCGCCCCAGCATTTT. It specifies CASSPRRVAPQHF. This chain joins TRBV28 and TRBJ1-5; D gene unclear. This CDR3 is built from 13 residues. Looked up from germline, CDR1 is MDHEN and CDR2 is SYDVKM. Trimming cost V 5 bases and J 9 bases, with 14 bases left between them.

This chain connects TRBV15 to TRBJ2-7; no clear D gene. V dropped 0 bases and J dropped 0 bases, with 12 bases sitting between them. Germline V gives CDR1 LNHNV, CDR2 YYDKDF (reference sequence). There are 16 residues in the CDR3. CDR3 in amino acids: CATSRDLIVPSYEQYF. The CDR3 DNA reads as TGTGCCACCAGCAGAGATCTAATAGTACCCTCCTACGAGCAGTACTTC. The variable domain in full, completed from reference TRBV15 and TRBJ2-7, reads DAMVIQNPRYQVTQFGKPVTLSCSQTLNHNVMYWYQQKSSQAPKLLFHYYDKDFNNEADTPDNFQSRRPNTSFCFLDIRSPGLGDTAMYLCATSRDLIVPSYEQYFGPGTRLTVT.

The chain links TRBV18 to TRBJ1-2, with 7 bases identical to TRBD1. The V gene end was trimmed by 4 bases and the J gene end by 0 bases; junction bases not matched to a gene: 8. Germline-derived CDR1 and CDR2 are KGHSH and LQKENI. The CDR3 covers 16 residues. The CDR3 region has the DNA TGTGCCAGCTCACTAGGACAGGCGCAAGCTAACTATGGCTACACCTTC. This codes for CASSLGQAQANYGYTF. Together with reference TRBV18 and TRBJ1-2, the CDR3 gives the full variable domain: NAGVMQNPRHLVRRRGQEARLRCSPMKGHSHVYWYRQLPEEGLKFMVYLQKENIIDESGMPKERFSAEFPKEGPSILRIQQVVRGDSAAYFCASSLGQAQANYGYTFGSGTRLTVV.

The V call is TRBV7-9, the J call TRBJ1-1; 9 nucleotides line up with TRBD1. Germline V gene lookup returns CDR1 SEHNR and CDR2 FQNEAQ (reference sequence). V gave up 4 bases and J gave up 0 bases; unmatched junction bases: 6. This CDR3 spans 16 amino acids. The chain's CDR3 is CASSYRDRDMNTEAFF. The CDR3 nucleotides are TGTGCCAGCAGCTACCGGGACAGGGACATGAACACTGAAGCTTTCTTT.

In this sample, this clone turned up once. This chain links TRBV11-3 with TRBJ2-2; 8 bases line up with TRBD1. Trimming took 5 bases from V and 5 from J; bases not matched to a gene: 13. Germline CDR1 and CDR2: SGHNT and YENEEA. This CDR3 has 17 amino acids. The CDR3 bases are TGTGCCAGCAGCCCCCGGACAGGGTCAGGACGAACCGGGGAGCTGTTTTTT. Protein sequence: CASSPRTGSGRTGELFF. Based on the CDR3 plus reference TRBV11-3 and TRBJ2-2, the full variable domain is EAGVVQSPRYKIIEKKQPVAFWCNPISGHNTLYWYLQNLGQGPELLIRYENEEAVDDSQLPKDRFSAERLKGVDSTLKIQPAELGDSAVYLCASSPRTGSGRTGELFFGEGSRLTVL.

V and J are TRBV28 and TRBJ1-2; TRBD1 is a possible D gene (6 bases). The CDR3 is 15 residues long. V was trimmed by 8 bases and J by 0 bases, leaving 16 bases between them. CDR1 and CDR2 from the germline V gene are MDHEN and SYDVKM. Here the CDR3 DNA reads TGTGCCAGCCGAGGCAGGGGACCTTCTAACTATGGCTACACCTTC. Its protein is CASRGRGPSNYGYTF.

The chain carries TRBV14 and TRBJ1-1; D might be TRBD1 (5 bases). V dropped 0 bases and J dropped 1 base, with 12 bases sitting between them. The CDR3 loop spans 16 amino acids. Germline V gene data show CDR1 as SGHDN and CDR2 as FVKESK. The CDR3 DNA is TGTGCCAGCAGCCAAGAATGGCGCGGGGCGAACACTGAAGCTTTCTTT. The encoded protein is CASSQEWRGANTEAFF.

The CDR3 is CASSSQGQRRNEQFF. CDR3 DNA: TGTGCCAGCAGTTCCCAGGGGCAGCGGCGCAATGAGCAGTTCTTC. V gene TRBV7-9 combines with J gene TRBJ2-1; the D gene is possibly TRBD1 (6 bases). The CDR3 has 15 residues. Trimming left V 6 bases short and J 6 bases short, with 18 bases between. Germline loops: CDR1 SEHNR, CDR2 FQNEAQ (reference sequence).

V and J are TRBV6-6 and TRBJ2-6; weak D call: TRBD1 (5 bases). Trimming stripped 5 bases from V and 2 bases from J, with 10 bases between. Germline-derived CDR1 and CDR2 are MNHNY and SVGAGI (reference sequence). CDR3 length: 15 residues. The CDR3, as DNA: TGTGCCAGCAGTGCGTCAGGGACTGGGGCCAACGTCCTGACTTTC. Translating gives CASSASGTGANVLTF.

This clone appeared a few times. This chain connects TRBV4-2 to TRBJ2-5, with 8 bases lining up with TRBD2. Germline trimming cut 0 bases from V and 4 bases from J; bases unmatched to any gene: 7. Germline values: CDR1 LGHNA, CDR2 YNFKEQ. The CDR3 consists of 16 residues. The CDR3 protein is CASSQDQSSGSETQYF. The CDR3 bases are TGTGCCAGCAGCCAAGATCAGTCTAGCGGGTCAGAGACCCAGTACTTC.

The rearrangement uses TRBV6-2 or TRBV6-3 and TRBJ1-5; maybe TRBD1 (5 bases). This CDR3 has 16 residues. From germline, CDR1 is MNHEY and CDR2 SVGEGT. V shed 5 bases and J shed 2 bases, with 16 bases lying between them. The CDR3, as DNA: TGTGCCAGCAGTATTACCCAGGGAATAGGCAATCAGCCCCAGCATTTT. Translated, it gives CASSITQGIGNQPQHF.

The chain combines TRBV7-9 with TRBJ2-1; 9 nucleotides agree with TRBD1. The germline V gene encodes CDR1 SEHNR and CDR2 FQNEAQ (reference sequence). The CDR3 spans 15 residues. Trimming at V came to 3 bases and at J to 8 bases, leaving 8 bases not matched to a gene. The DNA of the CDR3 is TGTGCCAGCAGCTTTCCTTGGACAGGGGAGCATGAGCAGTTCTTC. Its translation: CASSFPWTGEHEQFF.

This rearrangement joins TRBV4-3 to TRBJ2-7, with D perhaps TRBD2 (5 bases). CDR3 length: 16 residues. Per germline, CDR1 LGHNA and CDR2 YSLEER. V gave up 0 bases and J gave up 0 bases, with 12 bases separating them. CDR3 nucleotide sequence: TGCGCCAGCAGCCAAGATAACAGCGGTCCCTCCTACGAGCAGTACTTC. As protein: CASSQDNSGPSYEQYF.

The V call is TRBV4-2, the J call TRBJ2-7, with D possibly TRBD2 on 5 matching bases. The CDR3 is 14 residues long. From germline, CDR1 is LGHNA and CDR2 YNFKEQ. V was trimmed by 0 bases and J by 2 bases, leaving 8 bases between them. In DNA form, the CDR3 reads TGTGCCAGCAGCCAAGAAGCGGTCGCCTACGAGCAGTACTTC. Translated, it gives CASSQEAVAYEQYF.

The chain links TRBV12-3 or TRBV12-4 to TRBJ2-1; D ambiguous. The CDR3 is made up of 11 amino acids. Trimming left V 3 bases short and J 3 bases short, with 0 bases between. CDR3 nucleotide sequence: TGTGCCAGCAGTTTCTACAATGAGCAGTTCTTC. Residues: CASSFYNEQFF.

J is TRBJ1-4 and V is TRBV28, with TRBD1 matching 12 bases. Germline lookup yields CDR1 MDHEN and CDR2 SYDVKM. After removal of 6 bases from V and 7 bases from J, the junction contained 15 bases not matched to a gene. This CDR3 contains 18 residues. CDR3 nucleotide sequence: TGTGCCAGCAGCAACACCGGGACAGGGGGCGGTTTGGTTGAAAAACTGTTTTTT. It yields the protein CASSNTGTGGGLVEKLFF.

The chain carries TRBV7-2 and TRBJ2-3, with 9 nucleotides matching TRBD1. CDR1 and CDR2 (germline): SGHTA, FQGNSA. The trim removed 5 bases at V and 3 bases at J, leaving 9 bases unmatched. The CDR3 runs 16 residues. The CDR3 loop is CASSPGTGRGTDTQYF. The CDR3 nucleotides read TGTGCCAGCAGCCCCGGGACAGGGAGGGGGACAGATACGCAGTATTTT.

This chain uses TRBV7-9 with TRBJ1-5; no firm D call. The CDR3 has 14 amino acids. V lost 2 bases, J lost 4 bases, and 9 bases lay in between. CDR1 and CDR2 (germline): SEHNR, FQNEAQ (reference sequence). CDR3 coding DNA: TGTGCCAGCAGCTTACTAGGCAGTAATCAGCCCCAGCATTTT. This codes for CASSLLGSNQPQHF.

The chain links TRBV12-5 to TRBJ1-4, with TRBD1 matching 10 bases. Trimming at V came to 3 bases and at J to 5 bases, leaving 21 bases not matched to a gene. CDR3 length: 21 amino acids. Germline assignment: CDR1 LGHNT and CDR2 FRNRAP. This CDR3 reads CASGFFLTYPGTGEQNEKLFF. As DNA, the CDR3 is TGTGCTAGTGGTTTTTTCTTGACGTATCCCGGGACAGGGGAACAAAATGAAAAACTGTTTTTT.

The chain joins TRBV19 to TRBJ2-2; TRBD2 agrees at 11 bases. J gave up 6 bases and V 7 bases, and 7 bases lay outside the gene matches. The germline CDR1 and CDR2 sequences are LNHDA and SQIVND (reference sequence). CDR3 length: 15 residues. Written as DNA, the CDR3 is TGTGCCAGTAAGATAACTAGCGGGAGTTCCGGGGAGCTGTTTTTT. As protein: CASKITSGSSGELFF.

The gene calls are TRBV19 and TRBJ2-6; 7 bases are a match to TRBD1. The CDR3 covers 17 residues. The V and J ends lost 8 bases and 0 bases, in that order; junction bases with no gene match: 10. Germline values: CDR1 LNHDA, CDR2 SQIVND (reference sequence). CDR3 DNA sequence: TGTGCCAGTCGAGGGGGCGGGCGCTTCTCTGGGGCCAACGTCCTGACTTTC. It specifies CASRGGGRFSGANVLTF.